These 10 T cell receptor beta chains share one sample of origin, sequenced in a study of cytomegalovirus exposure and HLA in healthy donors. Only in-frame clones appear in the TCRdb table, and some are missing; sequencing was by immunoSEQ multiplex PCR. The table records 110,000 to 150,000 clones, 88% of them present only once. The sequenced material came from PBMCs. Every receptor here comes from a woman aged 18-29 years in good health and CMV-seropositive.

The gene calls are TRBV5-6 and TRBJ2-7; no reliable D call. V was trimmed by 2 bases and J by 3 bases, leaving 9 bases between them. The CDR3 consists of 13 residues. Germline CDR1 is SGHDT and CDR2 is YYEEEE. For the CDR3, the DNA is TGTGCCAGCAGCTTAGTATCGGGCTACGAGCAGTACTTC. This codes for CASSLVSGYEQYF. The full variable domain, in which reference TRBV5-6 and TRBJ2-7 provide the parts outside the CDR3, is DAGVTQSPTHLIKTRGQQVTLRCSPKSGHDTVSWYQQALGQGPQFIFQYYEEEERQRGNFPDRFSGHQFPNYSSELNVNALLLGDSALYLCASSLVSGYEQYFGPGTRLTVT.

Concerning this clone: The junction differs from germline at one of its ends, possibly a read error. The chain recombines TRBV4-2 with TRBJ2-1; D uncertain. This CDR3 spans 13 amino acids. The germline V gene encodes CDR1 LGHNA and CDR2 YNFKEQ. The DNA for the CDR3 is TGTGCCAGCAGCCAAGCGGGTTTCGCTTCTTCCCTCTTC. It codes for CASSQAGFASSLF.

The chain carries TRBV7-2 and TRBJ2-5, with 12 bases that match TRBD2. Germline CDR1 SGHTA, CDR2 FQGNSA. Trimming at V came to 1 base and at J to 6 bases, leaving 15 bases not matched to a gene. The CDR3 is 19 residues long. CDR3 protein: CASSLGELAGGLTKKTQYF. Written as DNA, the CDR3 is TGTGCCAGCAGCTTAGGGGAGCTAGCGGGGGGGCTGACTAAAAAGACCCAGTACTTC.

The J gene is TRBJ1-1, the V gene TRBV5-5, with D possibly TRBD1 on 6 matching bases. V dropped 1 base and J dropped 1 base, with 14 bases sitting between them. Germline CDR1 reads SGHKS; CDR2 reads YYEKEE (reference sequence). The CDR3 extends over 16 amino acids. This chain's CDR3 is CASSLNLGRGNTEAFF. In nucleotides, the CDR3 is TGTGCCAGCAGCTTGAATTTAGGCAGGGGGAACACTGAAGCTTTCTTT.

The V call is TRBV6-6, the J call TRBJ1-2; TRBD1 matches 7 bases. Per germline, CDR1 MNHNY and CDR2 SVGAGI (reference sequence). The length of the CDR3 is 12 residues. V lost 5 bases, J lost 8 bases, and 5 bases stayed unmatched. CDR3 nucleotide sequence: TGTGCCAGCAGTGCAGGGGGTGGAGGCTACACCTTC. Translating it yields CASSAGGGGYTF.

This rearrangement joins TRBV28 to TRBJ2-3; 9 nucleotides agree with TRBD2. There are 15 residues in the CDR3. V gave up 6 bases and J gave up 4 bases; unmatched junction bases: 8. Germline V CDR1 and CDR2: MDHEN, SYDVKM. CDR3 coding DNA: TGTGCCAGCAGCCCGGGACTAGCCATGTCAGATACGCAGTATTTT. This sequence encodes CASSPGLAMSDTQYF.

This clone was detected a few times. V usage is TRBV2 and J usage is TRBJ2-7; 15 bases agree with TRBD2. This CDR3 is 17 amino acids long. Losses at the gene ends were 8 bases for V and 0 bases for J; bases not matched to a gene: 8. Germline values: CDR1 SNHLY, CDR2 FYNNEI. This CDR3 is CASLKGLAGGSSYEQYF. CDR3 nucleotides: TGTGCCAGCCTGAAGGGACTAGCGGGAGGATCCTCCTACGAGCAGTACTTC.

The V and J genes are TRBV27 and TRBJ1-5, with D tentatively TRBD1 (6 bases). V lost 3 bases and J lost 5, with 11 bases in between. CDR3 length: 14 amino acids. Germline-derived CDR1 and CDR2 are MNHEY and SMNVEV (reference sequence). As DNA, the CDR3 is TGTGCCAGCAGTTTGGACAGCCCTCATCAGCCCCAGCATTTT. It yields the protein CASSLDSPHQPQHF.

This sequence joins TRBV6-1 and TRBJ1-1; no reliable D call. Germline V gives CDR1 MNHNS, CDR2 SASEGT. The CDR3 consists of 13 residues. Between the trimmed V and J ends, which lost 6 bases and 0 bases, there was a span of 8 bases. This CDR3 is CASRNTMNTEAFF. The CDR3 nucleotides are TGTGCCAGCAGGAACACGATGAACACTGAAGCTTTCTTT.

The chain combines TRBV30 with TRBJ1-4, with D uncertain. Trimming pared 0 bases from V and 4 bases from J, leaving 18 bases between. This CDR3 has 17 amino acids. Germline V gives CDR1 GTSNPN, CDR2 SVGIG (reference sequence). CDR3 sequence (DNA): TGTGCCTGGAGTGTTAACTTCCCCGGGATCAATAATGAAAAACTGTTTTTT. Encoded protein: CAWSVNFPGINNEKLFF.